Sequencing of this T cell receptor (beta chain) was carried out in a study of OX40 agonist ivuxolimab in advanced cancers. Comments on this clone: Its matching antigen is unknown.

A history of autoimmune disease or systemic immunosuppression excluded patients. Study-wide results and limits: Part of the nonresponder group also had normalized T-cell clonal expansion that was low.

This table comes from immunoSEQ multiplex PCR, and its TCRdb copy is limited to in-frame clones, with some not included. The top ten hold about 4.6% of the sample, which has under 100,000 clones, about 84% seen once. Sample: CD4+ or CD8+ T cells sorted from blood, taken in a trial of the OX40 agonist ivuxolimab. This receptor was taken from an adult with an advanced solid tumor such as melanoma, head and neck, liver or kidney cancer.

In nucleotides, the CDR3 is TGTGCCAGCAGCAAAGCGGCGTTAGCCAAAAACATTCAGTACTTC. The encoded protein is CASSKAALAKNIQYF. The V call is TRBV21-1, the J call TRBJ2-4. TRBV21-1 is labeled a pseudogene. The CDR3 has 15 amino acids.